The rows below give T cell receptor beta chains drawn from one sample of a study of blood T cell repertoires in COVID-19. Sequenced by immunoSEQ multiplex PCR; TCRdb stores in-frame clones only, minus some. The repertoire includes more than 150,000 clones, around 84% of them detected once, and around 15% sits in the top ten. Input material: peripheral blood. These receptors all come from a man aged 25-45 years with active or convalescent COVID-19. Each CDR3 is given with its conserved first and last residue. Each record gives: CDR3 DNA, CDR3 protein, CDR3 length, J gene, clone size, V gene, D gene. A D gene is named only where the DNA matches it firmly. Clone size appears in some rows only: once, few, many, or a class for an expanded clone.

DNA: TGTGCCAGCTCACCCCCAATGAGGGGGAGTGAAAAACTGTTTTTT; CDR3: CASSPPMRGSEKLFF; length: 15; J: TRBJ1-4; size: -; V: TRBV18; D: -
DNA: TGTGCCAGCAGCCAGGGGTCCCCCACCTATGGCTACACCTTC; CDR3: CASSQGSPTYGYTF; length: 14; J: TRBJ1-2; size: -; V: TRBV7-9; D: -
DNA: TGTGCCAGCCCGAGGGCGACAGGGATAACTGAAGCTTTCTTT; CDR3: CASPRATGITEAFF; length: 14; J: TRBJ1-1; size: once; V: TRBV2; D: TRBD1
DNA: TGTGCCAGCAGCTCGGGGACTAGCGGGTTGTTATACGAGCAGTACTTC; CDR3: CASSSGTSGLLYEQYF; length: 16; J: TRBJ2-7; size: -; V: TRBV5-8; D: TRBD2
DNA: TGTGCCAGCAGCTTAGAGGGGACAGGACGGGGCTATGGCTACACCTTC; CDR3: CASSLEGTGRGYGYTF; length: 16; J: TRBJ1-2; size: -; V: TRBV11-2; D: TRBD1
DNA: TGCAGCGTTGAAGATTTGATTGGGGGCAGTCCCTATGGCTACACCTTC; CDR3: CSVEDLIGGSPYGYTF; length: 16; J: TRBJ1-2; size: -; V: TRBV29-1; D: -
DNA: TGTGCCTGGAGCGAACAGAATAATTCACCCCTCCACTTT; CDR3: CAWSEQNNSPLHF; length: 13; J: TRBJ1-6; size: -; V: TRBV30; D: -
DNA: TGTGCCTGGAGGTGGGGACGGGAGAATGAAAAACTGTTTTTT; CDR3: CAWRWGRENEKLFF; length: 14; J: TRBJ1-4; size: -; V: TRBV30; D: -
DNA: TGTGCCAGCAGCCAGACTAGTAGTTCAGATACGCAGTATTTT; CDR3: CASSQTSSSDTQYF; length: 14; J: TRBJ2-3; size: few; V: TRBV6-4; D: -
DNA: TGTGCCAGCTCCGAGGCAGGGGATAGCAATCAGCCCCAGCATTTT; CDR3: CASSEAGDSNQPQHF; length: 15; J: TRBJ1-5; size: once; V: TRBV2; D: -
DNA: TGTGCCACCAGTGATTCCGGGACAACGAACACTGAAGCTTTCTTT; CDR3: CATSDSGTTNTEAFF; length: 15; J: TRBJ1-1; size: -; V: TRBV24-1; D: -
DNA: TGTGCCAGCAGTTCCCGACAGGACTCTGGAAACACCATATATTTT; CDR3: CASSSRQDSGNTIYF; length: 15; J: TRBJ1-3; size: -; V: TRBV6-5; D: -